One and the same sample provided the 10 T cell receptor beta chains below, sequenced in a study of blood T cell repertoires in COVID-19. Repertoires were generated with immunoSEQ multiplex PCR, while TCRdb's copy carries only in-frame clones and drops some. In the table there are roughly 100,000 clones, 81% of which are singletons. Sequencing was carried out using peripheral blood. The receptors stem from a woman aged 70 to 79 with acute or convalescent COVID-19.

The CDR3 region is CASSWTRGPGANVLTF. CDR3 in DNA: TGTGCCAGCAGCTGGACAAGAGGACCTGGGGCCAACGTCCTGACTTTC. This chain uses TRBV2 with TRBJ2-6; D is perhaps TRBD1 (5 bases). The germline CDR1 and CDR2 sequences are SNHLY and FYNNEI. Trimming shortened V by 6 bases and J by 2 bases, and 14 bases separated the two germline ends. The CDR3 loop spans 16 amino acids.

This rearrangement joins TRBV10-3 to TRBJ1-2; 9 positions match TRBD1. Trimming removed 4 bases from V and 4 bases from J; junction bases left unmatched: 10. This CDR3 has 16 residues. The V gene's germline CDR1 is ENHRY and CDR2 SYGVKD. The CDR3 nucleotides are TGTGCCATCAGTGCAGCTACAGGGGGCCCGAGCTATGGCTACACCTTC. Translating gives CAISAATGGPSYGYTF.

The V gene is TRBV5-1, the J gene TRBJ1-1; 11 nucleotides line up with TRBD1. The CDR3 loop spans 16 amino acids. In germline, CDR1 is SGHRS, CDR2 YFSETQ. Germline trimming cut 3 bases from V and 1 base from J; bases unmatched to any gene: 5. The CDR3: CASSWTGGAKNTEAFF. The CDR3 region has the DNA TGCGCCAGCAGCTGGACAGGGGGCGCGAAGAACACTGAAGCTTTCTTT.

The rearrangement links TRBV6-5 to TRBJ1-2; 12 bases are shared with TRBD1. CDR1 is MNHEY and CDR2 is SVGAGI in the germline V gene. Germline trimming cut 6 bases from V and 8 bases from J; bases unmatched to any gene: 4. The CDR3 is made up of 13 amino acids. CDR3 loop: CASSQGTGGGYTF. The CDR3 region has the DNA TGTGCCAGCAGCCAAGGGACAGGGGGCGGCTACACCTTC.

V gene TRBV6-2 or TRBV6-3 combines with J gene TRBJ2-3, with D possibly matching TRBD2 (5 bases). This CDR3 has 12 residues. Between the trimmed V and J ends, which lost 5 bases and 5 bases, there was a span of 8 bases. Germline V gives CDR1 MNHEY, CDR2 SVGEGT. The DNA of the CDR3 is TGTGCCAGCAGTCAACTAGGAGATACGCAGTATTTT. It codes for CASSQLGDTQYF.

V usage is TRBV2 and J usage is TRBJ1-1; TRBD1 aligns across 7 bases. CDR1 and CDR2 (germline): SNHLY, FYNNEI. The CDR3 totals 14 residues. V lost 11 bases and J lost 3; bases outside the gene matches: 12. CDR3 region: CAGHPPGQHTEAFF. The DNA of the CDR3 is TGTGCCGGACACCCCCCGGGACAGCACACTGAAGCTTTCTTT. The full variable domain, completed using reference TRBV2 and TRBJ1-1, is EPEVTQTPSHQVTQMGQEVILRCVPISNHLYFYWYRQILGQKVEFLVSFYNNEISEKSEIFDDQFSVERPDGSNFTLKIRSTKLEDSAMYFCAGHPPGQHTEAFFGQGTRLTVV.

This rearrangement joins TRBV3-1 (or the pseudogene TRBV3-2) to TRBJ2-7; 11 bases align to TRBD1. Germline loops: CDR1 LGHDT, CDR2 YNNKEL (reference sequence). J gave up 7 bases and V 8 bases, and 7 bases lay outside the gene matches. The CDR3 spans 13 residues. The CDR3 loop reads CASVDRGRSEQYF. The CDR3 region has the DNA TGTGCCAGCGTGGACAGGGGGCGCAGTGAGCAGTACTTC.

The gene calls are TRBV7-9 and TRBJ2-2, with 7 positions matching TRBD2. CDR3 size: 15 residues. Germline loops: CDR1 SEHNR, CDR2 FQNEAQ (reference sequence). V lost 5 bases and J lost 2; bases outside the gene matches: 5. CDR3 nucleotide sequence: TGTGCCAGCAGCGTCGGGACTACCAACACCGGGGAGCTGTTTTTT. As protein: CASSVGTTNTGELFF.

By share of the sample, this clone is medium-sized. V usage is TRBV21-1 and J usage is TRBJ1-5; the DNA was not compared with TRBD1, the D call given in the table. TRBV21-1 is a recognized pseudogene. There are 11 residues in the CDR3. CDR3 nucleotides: TGTGCCAGCAAGGGGCATCAGCCCCAGCATTTT. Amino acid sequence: CASKGHQPQHF.

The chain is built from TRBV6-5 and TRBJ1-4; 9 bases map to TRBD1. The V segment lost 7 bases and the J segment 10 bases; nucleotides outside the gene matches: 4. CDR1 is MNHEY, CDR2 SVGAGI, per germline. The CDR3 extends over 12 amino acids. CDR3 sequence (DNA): TGTGCCAGCACCAACAGGGGGCGAAAACTGTTTTTT. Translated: CASTNRGRKLFF.